This T cell receptor (beta chain) originates from a study of T cell responses to AZD1222 COVID-19 vaccine. Study conclusions and caveats: Repertoire sampling was restricted to post-peak T cell response timepoints. Spike-specific TCR breadth and depth went up after people got two AZD1222 doses. Unmutated variant regions are reportedly targeted by nearly half of spike-specific TCRs. Donors skewed white British and female; clonal diversity was possibly underestimated.

As to this clone: Antigen: not known.

V lost 4 bases and J lost 4, with 15 bases in between. This CDR3 comprises 14 residues. CDR1 SGHDT and CDR2 YYEEEE come from the germline V gene. Assay: immunoSEQ multiplex PCR; the TCRdb copy retains only in-frame clones and omits some. The sample contains some 170,000 clones, about 90% of which appear only once. Sequencing was performed on peripheral blood, taken on day 0 of MenACWY control vaccination. This clonotype originated in an adult in good health. The rearrangement uses TRBV5-6 and TRBJ2-7; tentative D call: TRBD1 (6 bases). The CDR3: CASSPGTSEYEQYF. The CDR3 DNA sequence: TGTGCCAGCAGCCCTGGGACATCTGAGTACGAGCAGTACTTC.